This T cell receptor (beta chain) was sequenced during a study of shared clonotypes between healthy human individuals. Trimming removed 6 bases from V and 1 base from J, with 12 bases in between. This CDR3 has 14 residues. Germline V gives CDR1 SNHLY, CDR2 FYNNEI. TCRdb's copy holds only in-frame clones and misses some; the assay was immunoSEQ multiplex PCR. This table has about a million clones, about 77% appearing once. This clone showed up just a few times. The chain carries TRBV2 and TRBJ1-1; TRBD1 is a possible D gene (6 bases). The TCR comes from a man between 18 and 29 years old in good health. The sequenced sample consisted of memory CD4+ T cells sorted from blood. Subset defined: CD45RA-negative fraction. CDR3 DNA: TGTGCCAGCAGCATCGACAGGTCGAACACTGAAGCTTTCTTT. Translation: CASSIDRSNTEAFF.